Below, 27 T cell receptor beta chains from the same sample are listed, as sequenced in a study of T cells in Graves' hyperthyroidism and ophthalmopathy (dated by TCRdb to the late 2010s). Libraries were prepared through multiplex PCR. Data came from an Illumina HiSeq 2000. Amplification of TCR beta CDR3 regions was carried out from RNA transcripts. A first-round RT-PCR of the TCR CDR3 used the HTBI primer set with the Qiagen OneStep RT-PCR kit. Through fastp at Q25 and MiXCR, TCRdb rebuilt clones from the public reads, retaining in-frame beta chains. Each entry merges the rows of one CDR3 protein and shows their most common DNA and genes. This sample comprises some 550,000 distinct CDR3 sequences, less than 25% of them detected only once. Jointly, the top ten make up less than 30% of the sample. Sample: blood. These TCRs come from a young man with Graves' hyperthyroidism.

This clonotype was counted ten times or more. This chain connects TRBV5-1 to TRBJ1-2; the D is unclear. Trimming took 1 base from V and 9 from J, leaving 19 bases between them. This CDR3 is 15 amino acids long. The germline CDR1 and CDR2 sequences are SGHRS and YFSETQ. The CDR3 loop is CASSLPSPSFESYTF. Written as DNA, the CDR3 is TGCGCCAGCAGCTTGCCCTCTCCTTCCTTCGAGAGCTACACCTTC.

This sequence joins TRBV4-1 and TRBJ2-7; perhaps TRBD1 as D (5 bases). V was cut by 0 bases and J by 3 bases, with 12 bases left in between. The CDR3 is 15 amino acids. Germline CDR1 is MGHRA and CDR2 is YSYEKL. The CDR3, as DNA: TGCGCCAGCAGCCAAGATGGGGCCACTCTCTACGAGCAGTACTTC. The encoded protein is CASSQDGATLYEQYF.

The chain joins TRBV28 to TRBJ2-7; unclear D gene. Trimming shortened V by 4 bases and J by 2 bases, and 15 bases separated the two germline ends. The germline V gene has CDR1 MDHEN and CDR2 SYDVKM. This CDR3 comprises 15 residues. CDR3 residues: CASSSLTPLTYEQYF. The CDR3 DNA reads as TGTGCCAGCAGTTCCCTAACCCCTCTCACCTACGAGCAGTACTTC. Together with reference TRBV28 and TRBJ2-7, the CDR3 gives the full variable domain: DVKVTQSSRYLVKRTGEKVFLECVQDMDHENMFWYRQDPGLGLRLIYFSYDVKMKEKGDIPEGYSVSREKKERFSLILESASTNQTSMYLCASSSLTPLTYEQYFGPGTRLTVT.

V is TRBV19 and J is TRBJ1-1, with 9 positions matching TRBD1. This CDR3 comprises 15 residues. CDR1 LNHDA and CDR2 SQIVND come from the germline V gene (reference sequence). Germline trimming cut 5 bases from V and 3 bases from J; bases unmatched to any gene: 7. The DNA for the CDR3 is TGTGCCAGTAGTTCCGGGACAGGGAAATACACTGAAGCTTTCTTT. Translation: CASSSGTGKYTEAFF. The variable domain in full, completed from reference TRBV19 and TRBJ1-1, reads DGGITQSPKYLFRKEGQNVTLSCEQNLNHDAMYWYRQDPGQGLRLIYYSQIVNDFQKGDIAEGYSVSREKKESFPLTVTSAQKNPTAFYLCASSSGTGKYTEAFFGQGTRLTVV.

This clonotype was seen many times. The V and J genes are TRBV2 and TRBJ1-5; the D is unclear. V shed 3 bases and J shed 7 bases, with 7 bases lying between them. Germline values: CDR1 SNHLY, CDR2 FYNNEI. This CDR3 is 12 amino acids long. The CDR3 region is CASSDPGQPQHF. The CDR3 DNA sequence: TGTGCCAGCAGTGACCCCGGCCAGCCCCAGCATTTT.

The chain joins TRBV28 to TRBJ1-5; no definite D call. V was trimmed by 10 bases and J by 5 bases, leaving 15 bases between them. CDR3 size: 13 residues. Germline V lookup: CDR1 MDHEN, CDR2 SYDVKM. The CDR3 spells CATIEKRDQPQHF. The CDR3 DNA follows: TGTGCCACCATCGAAAAGAGGGATCAGCCCCAGCATTTT.

This clonotype has a count of ten or more. The chain carries TRBV3-1 and TRBJ1-1; no reliable D call. The CDR3 sequence is 14 residues long. CDR1 is LGHDT and CDR2 is YNNKEL in the germline V gene (reference sequence). The V gene lost 0 bases and the J gene lost 4 bases, with 9 bases spanning the gap. Written as DNA, the CDR3 is TGTGCCAGCAGCCAAGACCCAGCCAGCACTGAAGCTTTCTTT. The encoded protein is CASSQDPASTEAFF. Using reference TRBV3-1 and TRBJ1-1 for the parts outside the CDR3, the full variable domain is DTAVSQTPKYLVTQMGNDKSIKCEQNLGHDTMYWYKQDSKKFLKIMFSYNNKELIINETVPNRFSPKSPDKAHLNLHINSLELGDSAVYFCASSQDPASTEAFFGQGTRLTVV.

This clonotype was counted ten times or more. V and J are TRBV6-1 and TRBJ2-7; D possibly matches TRBD1 or TRBD2 (5 bases each). V lost 1 base, J lost 0 bases, and 10 bases lay in between. The germline CDR1 and CDR2 sequences are MNHNS and SASEGT. The CDR3 has 15 residues. The CDR3: CASSEGGPDSYEQYF. Written as DNA, the CDR3 is TGTGCCAGCAGTGAAGGGGGACCCGACTCCTACGAGCAGTACTTC.

This clonotype was seen only once. This may stem from a read error, because a much larger clone lies one nucleotide away. V usage is TRBV6-5 and J usage is TRBJ1-1; D call uncertain. This CDR3 is 14 amino acids long. Trimming removed 2 bases at V and 2 bases at J, with 9 bases between. CDR1 MNHEY and CDR2 SVGAGI come from the germline V gene. CDR3 amino acids: CASSYVSANTEAFF. The CDR3 nucleotides read TGTGCCAGCAGTTACGTCAGCGCTAACACTGAAGCTTTCTTT.

As DNA, the CDR3 is TGCGCCAGCAGCCAAGATATGGGCTCTGGGGCCAACGTCCTGACTTTC. Protein sequence: CASSQDMGSGANVLTF. V gene TRBV4-3 combines with J gene TRBJ2-6; D ambiguous. The length of the CDR3 is 16 residues. V lost 0 bases and J lost 0, with 6 bases in between. The germline gives CDR1 LGHNA, CDR2 YSLEER.

J is TRBJ1-2 and V is TRBV5-5; perhaps TRBD1 as D (5 bases). Deletions cut 4 bases from V and 2 bases from J, with 12 bases between. The germline gives CDR1 SGHKS, CDR2 YYEKEE (reference sequence). This CDR3 has 14 amino acids. The DNA for the CDR3 is TGTGCCAGCAGCCAAGATGGGACGAACTATGGCTACACCTTC. Translating it yields CASSQDGTNYGYTF.

Ten or more counts support this clonotype. The chain combines TRBV27 with TRBJ2-2, with D maybe TRBD2 (5 bases). Germline V lookup: CDR1 MNHEY, CDR2 SMNVEV (reference sequence). V was shortened by 6 bases and J by 3 bases, with 8 bases between the two germline ends. The CDR3 covers 13 residues. CDR3 sequence reads: CASRGGYTGELFF. The CDR3 DNA reads as TGTGCCAGCAGAGGCGGGTACACCGGGGAGCTGTTTTTT.

This clonotype appeared many times. The chain employs TRBV20-1 and TRBJ1-5; TRBD1 is a possible D gene (5 bases). CDR3 length: 13 residues. Trimming shortened V by 3 bases and J by 7 bases, and 13 bases separated the two germline ends. Per the germline V gene, CDR1 is DFQATT and CDR2 is SNEGSKA (reference sequence). CDR3 DNA: TGCAGTGCTAGGGACCCGGAGGGGCAGCCCCAGCATTTT. Its translation is CSARDPEGQPQHF.

Turning to this clonotype: The junction and the germline gene differ at one end; a read error may be behind it. The V call is TRBV13, the J call TRBJ2-7; D is possibly TRBD1 (6 bases). Germline CDR1 PRHDT, CDR2 FYEKMQ (reference sequence). This CDR3 is 14 amino acids long. The CDR3 region is CASSLAPTGYDQYF. The CDR3 DNA follows: TGTGCCAGCAGCTTAGCCCCGACAGGTTACGATCAGTACTTC.

This clonotype appeared a few times. This sequence joins TRBV5-1 and TRBJ1-1, with D perhaps matching TRBD1 (6 bases). Germline loops: CDR1 SGHRS, CDR2 YFSETQ. Trimming cost V 1 base and J 4 bases, with 17 bases left between them. This CDR3 contains 16 residues. The CDR3 coding sequence is TGCGCCAGCAGCTTGAGGATGGGGGCGGGAGGCACTGAAGCTTTCTTT. Protein: CASSLRMGAGGTEAFF.

This clonotype has a count of ten or more. J is TRBJ2-2 and V is TRBV28; TRBD1 matches 9 bases. With V trimmed by 4 bases and J by 6 bases, 3 bases remained unmatched. CDR3 length: 14 amino acids. The germline CDR1 and CDR2 sequences are MDHEN and SYDVKM. CDR3 residues: CASSYDRGSGELFF. The CDR3 coding sequence is TGTGCCAGCAGTTACGACAGGGGGTCCGGGGAGCTGTTTTTT.

This clonotype occurred many times. The V and J genes are TRBV30 and TRBJ2-2; 7 nucleotides align to TRBD2. The CDR3 is made up of 13 amino acids. Germline V gives CDR1 GTSNPN, CDR2 SVGIG (reference sequence). With V trimmed by 4 bases and J by 4 bases, 3 bases remained unmatched. CDR3 nucleotide sequence: TGTGCCTGGATGGGAGGGTTCACCGGGGAGCTGTTTTTT. Translated, it gives CAWMGGFTGELFF.

V gene TRBV15 combines with J gene TRBJ2-5; the match to TRBD1 covers 7 bases. J gave up 5 bases and V 3 bases, and 9 bases lay outside the gene matches. Per germline, CDR1 LNHNV and CDR2 YYDKDF (reference sequence). There are 15 residues in the CDR3. As DNA, the CDR3 is TGTGCCACCAGCAGTGAAGACAGGGCGCTGGAGACCCAGTACTTC. It codes for CATSSEDRALETQYF.

This clonotype showed up many times. J is TRBJ1-6 and V is TRBV12-3 or TRBV12-4; 9 nucleotides align to TRBD1. The CDR3 loop spans 15 amino acids. V gave up 4 bases and J gave up 7 bases; unmatched junction bases: 5. The DNA for the CDR3 is TGTGCCAGCAGTTCGACAGGGGGAAAAAATTCACCCCTCCACTTT. This sequence encodes CASSSTGGKNSPLHF.

Notes on this clonotype: Possible read error: a much larger clone is one base away. V gene TRBV3-1 combines with J gene TRBJ1-1; D gene uncertain. Trimming left V 4 bases short and J 3 bases short, with 15 bases between. The germline V gene encodes CDR1 LGHDT and CDR2 YNNKEL (reference sequence). The CDR3 extends over 15 amino acids. CDR3 DNA sequence: TGTGCCAGCAGCCCCCCAGGCACTTTGGACACTGAAGCTTTCTTT. This codes for CASSPPGTLDTEAFF. The variable domain in full, with the rest retrieved from reference TRBV3-1 and TRBJ1-1, is DTAVSQTPKYLVTQMGNDKSIKCEQNLGHDTMYWYKQDSKKFLKIMFSYNNKELIINETVPNRFSPKSPDKAHLNLHINSLELGDSAVYFCASSPPGTLDTEAFFGQGTRLTVV.

The CDR3 nucleotides read TGTGCCGGGACACCGGGGACCGGGGAGCTGTTTTTT. Its protein product is CAGTPGTGELFF. The chain has TRBV30 and TRBJ2-2; D possibly corresponds to TRBD1 (6 bases). This CDR3 region has 12 residues. V lost 8 bases and J lost 5, with 12 bases in between. The germline V gene has CDR1 GTSNPN and CDR2 SVGIG (reference sequence).

This clonotype was observed a handful of times. The gene calls are TRBV6-5 and TRBJ2-7; 11 positions agree with TRBD1. V was clipped by 4 bases and J by 3 bases; unmatched bases: 5. Germline V gene data show CDR1 as MNHEY and CDR2 as SVGAGI. The CDR3 is made up of 15 amino acids. CDR3 sequence reads: CASSWTGTGGYEQYF. The CDR3 DNA reads TGTGCCAGCAGTTGGACCGGGACAGGGGGCTACGAGCAGTACTTC.

In this sample, this clonotype turned up many times. The CDR3 region has the DNA TGCGCCAGCAGCCAAGTGCAGGGTGGCTACGAGCAGTACTTC. It codes for CASSQVQGGYEQYF. This chain connects TRBV4-1 to TRBJ2-7; the D gene is possibly TRBD1 (5 bases). This CDR3 is built from 14 residues. The V end lost 1 base, the J end lost 3 bases, and 10 bases lay between the germline ends. The V gene's germline CDR1 is MGHRA and CDR2 YSYEKL.

This sequence joins TRBV11-1 and TRBJ2-5; maybe TRBD2 (5 bases). Germline CDR1 and CDR2: SGHAT and FQDESV (reference sequence). This CDR3 has 16 residues. V was pared by 5 bases and J by 2 bases, with 18 bases between. The CDR3 sequence is CASSALTTISQETQYF. The CDR3 DNA follows: TGTGCCAGCAGCGCCTTGACTACCATATCACAAGAGACCCAGTACTTC.

In regard to this clonotype: A much more abundant neighbour one base away suggests this may be a read error. In this CDR3 the conserved last residue, phenylalanine or tryptophan, is missing, so a read error is likely. The chain joins TRBV12-3 or TRBV12-4 to TRBJ1-1; no clear D gene. Trimming pared 5 bases from V and 8 bases from J, leaving 9 bases between. CDR3 size: 11 residues. In nucleotides, the CDR3 is TGTGCCAGCAGTCAGGTTTCCGAAGCTTTCGTT. It specifies CASSQVSEAFV.

In this sample, this clonotype turned up a few times. J is TRBJ2-7 and V is TRBV5-5; TRBD2 matches at 8 bases. Germline trimming cut 6 bases from V and 1 base from J; bases unmatched to any gene: 6. This CDR3 contains 14 residues. The germline V gene encodes CDR1 SGHKS and CDR2 YYEKEE (reference sequence). The DNA for the CDR3 is TGTGCCAGCACCCCGCGGGAGGTTTCCTACGAGCAGTACTTC. This sequence encodes CASTPREVSYEQYF.

This clonotype was observed at least ten times. Since a much larger clone is just one base distant, this may be a read error. This chain connects TRBV9 to TRBJ1-3; D is unclear. Germline V gene lookup returns CDR1 SGDLS and CDR2 YYNGEE. The CDR3 sequence is 13 residues long. Trimming stripped 4 bases from V and 2 bases from J, with 7 bases between. The CDR3 loop reads CASSPGTGNTIYF. CDR3 DNA sequence: TGTGCCAGCAGCCCAGGAACTGGAAACACCATATATTTT. Supplemented by reference TRBV9 and TRBJ1-3, the full variable domain reads DSGVTQTPKHLITATGQRVTLRCSPRSGDLSVYWYQQSLDQGLQFLIQYYNGEERAKGNILERFSAQQFPDLHSELNLSSLELGDSALYFCASSPGTGNTIYFGEGSWLTVV.